Listed below are T cell receptor beta chains from one sample, sequenced in a study of CD8 T cells in Susac syndrome. MiXCR was run by TCRdb on the immunoSEQ multiplex PCR reads, yielding one entry per CDR3 protein. The table records roughly 140,000 distinct CDR3 sequences, approximately 93% of them present only once. The sequenced sample consisted of CD8+ T cells from PBMCs. The source is a human donor with multiple sclerosis. Each CDR3 is given with its conserved first and last residue. The order of the fields is clone size, V gene, J gene, CDR3 protein. Size values are once, few and many counts, or a class for expanded clones, and some rows have none.

>NA|TRBV20-1|TRBJ2-5
CSARPRGGQETQYF
>NA|TRBV28|TRBJ1-3
CASSLGADASGNTIYF
>NA|TRBV14|TRBJ2-5
CASSLGTGEQETQYF
>NA|TRBV5-1|TRBJ1-1
CASSLVGTGNTEAFF
>once|TRBV14|TRBJ2-3
CASSQEGAGPRSTDTQYF
>NA|TRBV13|TRBJ2-5
CASTARGPETQYF
>NA|TRBV5-1|TRBJ2-7
CASRVWGRYEQYF
>NA|TRBV6-5|TRBJ1-1
CASSYRGITEAFF
>NA|TRBV27|TRBJ1-5
CASSFRGPINQPQHF
>NA|TRBV20-1|TRBJ2-1
CSARDGLRGGSNEQFF
>NA|TRBV3-1|TRBJ1-1
CASSPITGHREAFF
>NA|TRBV7-9|TRBJ2-1
CASRQTGHEQFF
>once|TRBV6-1|TRBJ1-2
CASSDMGGNYGYTF
>NA|TRBV2|TRBJ1-1
CASPPEAFF
>once|TRBV4-1|TRBJ1-1
CASSQGAAMNTEAFF
>NA|TRBV5-6|TRBJ2-7
CASSPGTAEQYF
>NA|TRBV19|TRBJ2-1
CASSPGVNEQFF
>NA|TRBV6-2/TRBV6-3|TRBJ2-7
CASSSTHEQYF
>NA|TRBV9|TRBJ1-1
CASGGLEANTEAFF
>NA|TRBV13|TRBJ2-7
CASSLGTGSHEQYF
>NA|TRBV5-6|TRBJ2-1
CASSTGNEQFF
>once|TRBV7-9|TRBJ2-7
CASSSPLSSSYEQYF
>NA|TRBV11-1|TRBJ2-1
CASSRDFYNEQFF
>NA|TRBV7-9|TRBJ2-7
CASSATSGGRYEQYF
>few|TRBV29-1|TRBJ1-1
CSVAGGNTEAFF
>NA|TRBV12-3/TRBV12-4|TRBJ2-7
CASSATGGLAGRSSYEQYF
>NA|TRBV20-1|TRBJ1-4
CSALRGEASEKLFF
>NA|TRBV20-1|TRBJ2-7
CSAIEQNTYEQYF
>once|TRBV20-1|TRBJ1-1
CSAREGLTEAFF
>NA|TRBV2|TRBJ2-1
CAMVEQGLFF
>NA|TRBV27|TRBJ2-2
CASSLWTGANTGELFF
>once|TRBV7-9|TRBJ1-2
CASSLFPGEGYTF
>NA|TRBV28|TRBJ1-5
CASIIGYSNQPQHF
>NA|TRBV30|TRBJ1-1
CAWSVGGRYTEAFF
>NA|TRBV7-9|TRBJ2-7
CASSFSEPWGGEQYF
>NA|TRBV20-1|TRBJ2-7
CSASHNRGYEQYF
>NA|TRBV2|TRBJ2-5
CATQQGRETQYF
>NA|TRBV27|TRBJ1-2
CASSSGRLYGYTF
>NA|TRBV9|TRBJ2-1
CASSVAWGPNYGGALNEQFF
>NA|TRBV27|TRBJ2-4
CASKGTGTTFQYF
>NA|TRBV7-9|TRBJ2-3
CASSLVGGTGGTDTQYF
>NA|TRBV28|TRBJ1-6
CASSRLLGSYNSPLHF
>NA|TRBV13|TRBJ2-5
CASSSRPKETQYF
>NA|TRBV18|TRBJ1-5
CASSPGQDSNQPQHF